The text below deals with one T cell receptor (beta chain). As yet, its antigen is unknown. This entry is derived from a study of regulatory T cells in long-lasting Graves disease. General study results and limits: Persistent patients shared more public clonotypes (around 2,500) than new patients (about 1,000).

Arm-PCR of CDR3 regions and iRepertoire HTBI primers were the basis on which TCR beta libraries were built. TCRdb reanalysed the multiplex PCR reads using MiXCR and keeps one entry per CDR3 protein. Of a few hundred thousand distinct CDR3 sequences in the sample, 20% to 30% were seen once. The time point is: persistent/refractory GD, antithyroid drugs over 5 years with positive TRAb. PBMC-derived RNA was used for the TCR library. A peripheral blood sample, roughly 8.7 milliliters in volume, was drawn into EDTA tubes. CDR3 length: 16 amino acids. The J segment lost 6 bases and the V segment lost 8 bases, leaving 14 bases of the junction unmatched. Per the germline V gene, CDR1 is MNHEY and CDR2 is SMNVEV (reference sequence).

The chain carries TRBV27 and TRBJ2-2; 8 positions match TRBD2. The origin of this receptor is a female donor with Graves disease. The source was peripheral blood mononuclear cells (PBMCs), collected when the disease was refractory, from a patient treated with antithyroid drugs. The CDR3 protein is CASGEEAGVVPGELFF. The CDR3 region has the DNA TGTGCCAGCGGCGAGGAAGCGGGAGTCGTTCCCGGGGAGCTGTTTTTT.